This T cell receptor (beta chain) emerged from a study of early T cells in non-severe SARS-CoV-2 infection. This clonotype turned up a few times. Individual cDNA molecules carried attached unique molecular identifiers. TCRdb passed the 5' RACE reads through MiXCR, listing each CDR3 protein once. The sample consists of 95,000 to 150,000 distinct CDR3 sequences, 15% of them appearing once. The length of the CDR3 is 15 residues. Deletions cut 7 bases from V and 3 bases from J, with 16 bases between. The sequenced sample consisted of whole blood. The chain combines TRBV12-3 or TRBV12-4 with TRBJ1-5, with no clear D. The receptor comes from an adult who was a healthcare worker with PCR-confirmed SARS-CoV-2 infection or an uninfected control (not recorded which). The CDR3 DNA sequence: TGTGCCAGCACCATTGGCGGGCACCTCAATCAGCCCCAGCATTTT. This encodes CASTIGGHLNQPQHF.